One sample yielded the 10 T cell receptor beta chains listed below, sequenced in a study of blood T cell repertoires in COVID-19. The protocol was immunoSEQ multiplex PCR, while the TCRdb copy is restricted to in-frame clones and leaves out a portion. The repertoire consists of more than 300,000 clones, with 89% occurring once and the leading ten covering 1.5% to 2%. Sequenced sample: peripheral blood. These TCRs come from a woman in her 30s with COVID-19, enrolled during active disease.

DNA of the CDR3: TGTGCCAGCTCACGACTCCCGGCGCCGTACACTGAAGCTTTCTTT. This translates into CASSRLPAPYTEAFF. The gene calls are TRBV18 and TRBJ1-1; D remains ambiguous. The germline CDR1 and CDR2 sequences are KGHSH and LQKENI. V was cut by 4 bases and J by 3 bases, with 15 bases left in between. This CDR3 has 15 residues. Complete variable domain (other parts from reference TRBV18 and TRBJ1-1): NAGVMQNPRHLVRRRGQEARLRCSPMKGHSHVYWYRQLPEEGLKFMVYLQKENIIDESGMPKERFSAEFPKEGPSILRIQQVVRGDSAAYFCASSRLPAPYTEAFFGQGTRLTVV.

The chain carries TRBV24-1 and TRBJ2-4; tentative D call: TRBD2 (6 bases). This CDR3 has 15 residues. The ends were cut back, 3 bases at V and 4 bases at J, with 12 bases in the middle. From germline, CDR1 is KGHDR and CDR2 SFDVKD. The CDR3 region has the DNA TGTGCCACCAGTGATCCACGGGGGTCAAAAAACATTCAGTACTTC. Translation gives CATSDPRGSKNIQYF.

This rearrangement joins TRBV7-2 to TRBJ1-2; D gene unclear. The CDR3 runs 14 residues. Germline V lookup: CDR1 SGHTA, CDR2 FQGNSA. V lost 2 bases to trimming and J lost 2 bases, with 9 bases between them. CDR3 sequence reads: CASSLPTINYGYTF. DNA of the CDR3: TGTGCCAGCAGCTTACCGACTATCAACTATGGCTACACCTTC.

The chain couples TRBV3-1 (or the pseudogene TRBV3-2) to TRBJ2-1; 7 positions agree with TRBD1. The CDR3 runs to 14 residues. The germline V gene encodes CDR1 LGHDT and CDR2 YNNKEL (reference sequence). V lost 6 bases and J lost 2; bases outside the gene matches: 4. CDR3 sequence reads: CASSRGQAYNEQFF. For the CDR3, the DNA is TGTGCCAGCAGTAGAGGACAGGCCTACAATGAGCAGTTCTTC.

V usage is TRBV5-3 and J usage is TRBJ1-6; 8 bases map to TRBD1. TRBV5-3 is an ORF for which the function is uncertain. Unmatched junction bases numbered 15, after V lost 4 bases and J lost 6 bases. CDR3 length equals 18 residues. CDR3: CARSPSIDRGWINSPLHF. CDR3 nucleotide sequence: TGTGCCAGAAGCCCATCGATTGACAGGGGATGGATTAATTCACCCCTCCACTTT.

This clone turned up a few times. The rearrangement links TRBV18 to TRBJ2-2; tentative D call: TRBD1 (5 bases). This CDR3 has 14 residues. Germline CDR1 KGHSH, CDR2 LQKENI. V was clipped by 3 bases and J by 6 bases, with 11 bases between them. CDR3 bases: TGTGCCAGCTCACCTACAACAGGACCCGGGGAGCTGTTTTTT. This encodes CASSPTTGPGELFF.

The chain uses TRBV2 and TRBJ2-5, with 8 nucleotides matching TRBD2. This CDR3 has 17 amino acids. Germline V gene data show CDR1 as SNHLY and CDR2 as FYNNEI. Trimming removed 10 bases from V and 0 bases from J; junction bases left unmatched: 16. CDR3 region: CATGSRSGGPYQETQYF. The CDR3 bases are TGTGCCACGGGTTCTAGAAGCGGGGGCCCGTACCAAGAGACCCAGTACTTC.

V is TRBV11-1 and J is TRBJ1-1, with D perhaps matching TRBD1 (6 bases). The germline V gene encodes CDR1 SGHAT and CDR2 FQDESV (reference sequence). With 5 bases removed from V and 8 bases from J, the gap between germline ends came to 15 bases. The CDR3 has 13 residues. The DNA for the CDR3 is TGTGCCAGCAGCCGCGGTGGGGGGGCAGAAGCTTTCTTT. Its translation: CASSRGGGAEAFF.

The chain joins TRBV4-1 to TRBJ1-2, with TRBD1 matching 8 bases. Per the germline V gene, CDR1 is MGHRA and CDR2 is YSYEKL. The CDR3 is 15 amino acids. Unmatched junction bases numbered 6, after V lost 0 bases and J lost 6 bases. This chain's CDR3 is CASSQDPGGQNGYTF. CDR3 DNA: TGCGCCAGCAGCCAAGATCCAGGGGGCCAGAATGGCTACACCTTC.

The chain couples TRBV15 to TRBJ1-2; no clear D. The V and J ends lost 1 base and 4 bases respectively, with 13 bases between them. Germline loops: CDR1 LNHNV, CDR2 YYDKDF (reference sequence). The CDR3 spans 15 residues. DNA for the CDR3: TGTGCCACCAGCAGAGGAGGACTAAATTTCTATGGCTACACCTTC. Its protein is CATSRGGLNFYGYTF.